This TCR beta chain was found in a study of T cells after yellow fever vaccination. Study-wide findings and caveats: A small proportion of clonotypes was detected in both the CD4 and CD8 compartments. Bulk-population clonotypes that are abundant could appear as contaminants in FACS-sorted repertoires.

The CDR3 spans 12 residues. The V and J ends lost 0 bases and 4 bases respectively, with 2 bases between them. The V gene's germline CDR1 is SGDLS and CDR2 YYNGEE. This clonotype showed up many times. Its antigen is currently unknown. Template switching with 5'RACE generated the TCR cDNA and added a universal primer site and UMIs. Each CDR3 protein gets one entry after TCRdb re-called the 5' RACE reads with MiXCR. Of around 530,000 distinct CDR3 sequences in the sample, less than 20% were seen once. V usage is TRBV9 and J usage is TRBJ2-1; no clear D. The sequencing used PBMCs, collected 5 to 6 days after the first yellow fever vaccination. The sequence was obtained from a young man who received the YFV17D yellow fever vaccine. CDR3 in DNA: TGTGCCAGCAGCGTAGGGTACAATGAGCAGTTCTTC. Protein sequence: CASSVGYNEQFF.